What follows is one TCR beta chain and its context. Antigen: not known. TCRdb's table, derived via immunoSEQ multiplex PCR, lists solely in-frame clones and lacks some. This table has about 2 million clones, about 95% appearing once. This CDR3 region has 14 residues. This record comes from a study of shared clonotypes between healthy human individuals. The wider study: Every donor yielded three CD4 naive, three CD4 memory, two CD8 naive and one CD8 memory plate. Study-level results: Tissue TCR repertoires likely differ from these blood-only repertoires. A handful of donors shared 5% to 5.5% of their naive CD4 clonotypes. Naive subsets generally exceeded memory subsets in estimated richness.

As defined, naive CD8 cells were CD45RO-negative and positively selected for CCR7, with terminally differentiated effector memory CD45RA+ cells excluded. The sequence came from a man younger than 35 in good health. This chain links TRBV21-1 with TRBJ1-5. TRBV21-1 is tagged as a pseudogene. Sample: naive CD8+ T cells sorted from blood. The CDR3 protein is CASSKAPLTQPQHF. CDR3 bases: TGTGCCAGCAGCAAAGCGCCATTGACCCAGCCCCAGCATTTT.